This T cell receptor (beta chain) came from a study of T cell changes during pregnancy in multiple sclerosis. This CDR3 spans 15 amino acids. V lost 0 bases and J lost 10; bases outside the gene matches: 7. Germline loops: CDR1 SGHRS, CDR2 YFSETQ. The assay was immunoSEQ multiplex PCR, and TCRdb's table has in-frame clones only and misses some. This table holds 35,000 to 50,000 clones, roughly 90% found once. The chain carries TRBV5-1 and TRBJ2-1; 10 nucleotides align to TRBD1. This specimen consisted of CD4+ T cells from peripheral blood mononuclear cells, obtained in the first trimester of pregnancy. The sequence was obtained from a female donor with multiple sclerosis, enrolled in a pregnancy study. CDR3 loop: CASSLASTGGEEQFF. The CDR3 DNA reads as TGCGCCAGCAGCTTGGCTTCGACAGGGGGCGAAGAGCAGTTCTTC.